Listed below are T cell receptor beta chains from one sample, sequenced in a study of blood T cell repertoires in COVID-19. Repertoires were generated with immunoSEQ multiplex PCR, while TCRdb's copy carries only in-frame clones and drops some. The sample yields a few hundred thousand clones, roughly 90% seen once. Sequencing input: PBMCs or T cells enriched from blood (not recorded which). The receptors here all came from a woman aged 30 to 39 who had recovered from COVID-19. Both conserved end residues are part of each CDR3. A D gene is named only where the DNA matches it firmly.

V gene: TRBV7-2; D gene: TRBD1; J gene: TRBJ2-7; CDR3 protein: CASTQGDSTSYEQYF; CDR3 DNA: TGTGCCAGCACCCAGGGGGACAGCACGTCCTACGAGCAGTACTTC
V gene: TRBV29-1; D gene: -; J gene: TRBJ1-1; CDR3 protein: CSVGKTGVGTEAFF; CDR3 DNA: TGCAGCGTTGGGAAGACGGGGGTGGGCACTGAAGCTTTCTTT
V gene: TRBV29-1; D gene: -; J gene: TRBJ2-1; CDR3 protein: CSVGQAGEQFF; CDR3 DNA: TGCAGCGTTGGGCAGGCTGGGGAGCAGTTCTTC
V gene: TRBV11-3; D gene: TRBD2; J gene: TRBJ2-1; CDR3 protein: CASSLSDGGREYNEQFF; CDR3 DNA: TGTGCCAGCAGCTTATCAGACGGCGGGAGGGAGTACAATGAGCAGTTCTTC
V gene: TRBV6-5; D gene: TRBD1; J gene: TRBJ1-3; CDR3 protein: CASSSGTGGNTIYF; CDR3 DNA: TGTGCCAGCAGTTCAGGGACAGGTGGAAACACCATATATTTT
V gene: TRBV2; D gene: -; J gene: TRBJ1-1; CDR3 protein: CASSVAQADTEAFF; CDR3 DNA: TGTGCCAGCTCGGTGGCACAGGCGGACACTGAAGCTTTCTTT
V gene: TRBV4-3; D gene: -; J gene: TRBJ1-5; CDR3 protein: CASSQDISGNQPQHF; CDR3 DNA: TGCGCCAGCAGCCAAGATATCAGCGGCAATCAGCCCCAGCATTTT
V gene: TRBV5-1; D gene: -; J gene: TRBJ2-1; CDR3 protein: CASSLLAGSYNEQFF; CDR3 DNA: TGCGCCAGCAGCTTGCTCGCGGGGAGTTACAATGAGCAGTTCTTC
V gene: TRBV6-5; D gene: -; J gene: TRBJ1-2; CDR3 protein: CASTINRDGYTF; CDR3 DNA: TGTGCCAGCACTATAAACAGGGATGGCTACACCTTC
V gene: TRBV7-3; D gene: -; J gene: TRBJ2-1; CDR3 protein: CASSKGQYNEQFF; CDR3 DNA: TGTGCCAGCAGCAAAGGACAGTACAATGAGCAGTTCTTC
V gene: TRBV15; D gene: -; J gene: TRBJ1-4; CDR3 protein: CATSRPLEKLFF; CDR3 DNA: TGTGCCACCAGTAGACCCCTCGAAAAACTGTTTTTT